The 2 T cell receptor beta chains given below trace back to one sample, sequenced in a study of a mutant IDH1 vaccine in newly diagnosed glioma. Libraries were prepared by immunoSEQ multiplex PCR; TCRdb keeps only in-frame clonotypes and omits some of them. The sample has 12,000 to 15,000 clones, 75% to 90% seen once. Indicated time point: baseline, week 1 (first vaccination visit). As to treatment: pre-vaccination baseline after standard-of-care therapy. This material consisted of PBMCs, taken from a glioma patient treated with radiotherapy, temozolomide or both. The receptors here all came from a woman in her 40s with glioma. Some clones in this sample may be carry-over from other donors' samples.

This CDR3 reads CASSFGGNEQFF. The CDR3 bases are TGTGCCAGCAGTTTTGGGGGCAATGAGCAGTTCTTC. The chain links TRBV27 to TRBJ2-1, with D perhaps matching TRBD1 or TRBD2 (5 bases each). CDR1 is MNHEY, CDR2 SMNVEV, per germline (reference sequence). This CDR3 is built from 12 residues. Trimming left V 3 bases short and J 6 bases short, with 6 bases between.

To note about this clone: The sample contains more than one DNA sequence encoding this CDR3. CDR3 in DNA: TGTGCCAGCTCACCTGGTTTACAAGAGACCCAGTACTTC. Its translation is CASSPGLQETQYF. The chain joins TRBV18 to TRBJ2-5, with D unclear. V lost 3 bases, J lost 2 bases, and 7 bases lay in between. The CDR3 contains 13 residues. The germline CDR1 and CDR2 sequences are KGHSH and LQKENI. Full variable domain (missing parts from reference TRBV18 and TRBJ2-5): NAGVMQNPRHLVRRRGQEARLRCSPMKGHSHVYWYRQLPEEGLKFMVYLQKENIIDESGMPKERFSAEFPKEGPSILRIQQVVRGDSAAYFCASSPGLQETQYFGPGTRLLVL.